There are many counts of the clone carrying this T cell receptor beta chain. Its specificity is not known. Germline assignment: CDR1 LGHNA and CDR2 YSLEER. Losses at the gene ends were 1 base for V and 3 bases for J; bases not matched to a gene: 8. This CDR3 is built from 17 residues. TCRdb processed the 5' RACE reads anew with MiXCR; each CDR3 protein has one entry. Of around 110,000 distinct CDR3 sequences in the sample, 11% were seen once. The sample comes from a study of early T cells in non-severe SARS-CoV-2 infection. Study conclusions and caveats: Matching against VDJdb likely underestimated virus-specific expansions, favoring anti-spike CD8.

The source material was whole blood. This TCR was sampled from an adult who was a healthcare worker with PCR-confirmed SARS-CoV-2 infection or an uninfected control (not recorded which). The chain has TRBV4-3 and TRBJ2-7, with 11 bases lining up with TRBD2. The CDR3 nucleotides read TGCGCCAGCAGCCAAGTTGCTAGCGGGAGGCCCTTCTACGAGCAGTACTTC. Its protein is CASSQVASGRPFYEQYF.